The 18 T cell receptor beta chains reported below all come from one sample, sequenced in a study of T cell responses to AZD1222 COVID-19 vaccine. Sequencing was performed with immunoSEQ multiplex PCR; in TCRdb, only in-frame clones are kept and a portion is missing. The repertoire has around 140,000 clones, about 91% of them found once; the top ten carry about 4%. The sequenced sample was peripheral blood, obtained 28 days after the second AZD1222 dose. These TCRs come from an adult who received the AZD1222 COVID-19 vaccine.

This clone occurred once. The chain uses TRBV5-1 and TRBJ1-2; 7 bases agree with TRBD1. Germline trimming cut 3 bases from V and 7 bases from J; bases unmatched to any gene: 9. Germline V gene data show CDR1 as SGHRS and CDR2 as YFSETQ. The CDR3 spans 14 residues. The DNA for the CDR3 is TGCGCCAGCAGCTCAGGGACAGATCGGGGTGGCTACACCTTC. It is translated as CASSSGTDRGGYTF.

The chain combines TRBV15 with TRBJ1-1; the match to TRBD1 covers 7 bases. The V gene end was trimmed by 4 bases and the J gene end by 6 bases; junction bases not matched to a gene: 11. Germline loops: CDR1 LNHNV, CDR2 YYDKDF (reference sequence). CDR3 length equals 15 residues. CDR3 amino acids: CATSIFRGEFAEAFF. CDR3 DNA: TGTGCCACCAGCATTTTCAGGGGGGAGTTCGCTGAAGCTTTCTTT.

The rearrangement links TRBV5-6 to TRBJ2-1, with TRBD2 as a possible D gene (6 bases). The CDR3 is made up of 16 amino acids. Trimming removed 0 bases at V and 5 bases at J, with 15 bases between. Germline V gives CDR1 SGHDT, CDR2 YYEEEE. CDR3: CASSLVRRGRDNEQFF. The DNA for the CDR3 is TGTGCCAGCAGCTTGGTTCGGCGGGGCCGGGACAATGAGCAGTTCTTC. Full variable domain (remainder filled in from reference TRBV5-6 and TRBJ2-1): DAGVTQSPTHLIKTRGQQVTLRCSPKSGHDTVSWYQQALGQGPQFIFQYYEEEERQRGNFPDRFSGHQFPNYSSELNVNALLLGDSALYLCASSLVRRGRDNEQFFGPGTRLTVL.

This CDR3 is CASSEPSNYGYTF. DNA for the CDR3: TGTGCCAGCAGTGAACCATCTAACTATGGCTACACCTTC. This chain links TRBV6-1 with TRBJ1-2; the D is unclear. Trimming took off 2 bases at V and 0 bases at J, with 4 bases between the two ends. CDR3 length: 13 residues. Per the germline V gene, CDR1 is MNHNS and CDR2 is SASEGT.

The chain employs TRBV12-3 or TRBV12-4 and TRBJ1-1; TRBD1 might be the D (5 bases). The length of the CDR3 is 12 residues. V was cut by 3 bases and J by 5 bases, with 7 bases left in between. The CDR3 sequence: CASSFGGTEAFF. The CDR3 DNA follows: TGTGCCAGCAGTTTTGGGGGTACTGAAGCTTTCTTT.

The CDR3 coding sequence is TGTGCCAGCAGCCAGACTAGCGGCTCCTACAATGAGCAGTTCTTC. Translated: CASSQTSGSYNEQFF. V gene TRBV6-5 combines with J gene TRBJ2-1; TRBD2 agrees at 9 bases. The junction had 3 bases not matched to a gene; V was cut back by 6 bases and J by 0 bases. The length of the CDR3 is 15 residues. Germline lookup yields CDR1 MNHEY and CDR2 SVGAGI.

This chain connects TRBV3-1 (or the pseudogene TRBV3-2) to TRBJ1-2, with D hard to call. V shed 4 bases and J shed 4 bases, with 16 bases lying between them. The CDR3 has 15 residues. The germline gives CDR1 LGHDT, CDR2 YNNKEL (reference sequence). CDR3 bases: TGTGCCAGCAGCCCTACATACCGGGCGGGCTATGGCTACACCTTC. This translates into CASSPTYRAGYGYTF.

The chain couples TRBV7-9 to TRBJ1-1, with D unresolved. Looked up from germline, CDR1 is SEHNR and CDR2 is FQNEAQ (reference sequence). Trimming left V 1 base short and J 4 bases short, with 10 bases between. This CDR3 region has 14 residues. The CDR3 nucleotides are TGTGCCAGCAGCTTAGATCGGCTAATCACTGAAGCTTTCTTT. Translation gives CASSLDRLITEAFF.

This chain links TRBV6-2 or TRBV6-3 with TRBJ1-6; D is unresolved. Trimming took off 2 bases at V and 7 bases at J, with 3 bases between the two ends. The CDR3 covers 12 residues. Germline values: CDR1 MNHEY, CDR2 SVGEGT. The CDR3 protein is CASSYGNSPLHF. CDR3 nucleotides: TGTGCCAGCAGTTACGGGAATTCACCCCTCCACTTT.

This chain connects TRBV7-2 to TRBJ1-5, with 7 bases identical to TRBD1. The trim removed 1 base at V and 1 base at J, leaving 1 base unmatched. The CDR3 consists of 15 residues. Germline V gene sequence: CDR1 SGHTA, CDR2 FQGNSA. The CDR3 DNA is TGTGCCAGCAGCTTAGACAGGGGCAGCAATCAGCCCCAGCATTTT. It encodes CASSLDRGSNQPQHF.

This clone was detected only once. The chain couples TRBV12-3 or TRBV12-4 to TRBJ1-2; D is uncertain. There are 11 residues in the CDR3. V was pared by 6 bases and J by 4 bases, with 6 bases between. The CDR3 region has the DNA TGTGCCAGCAGCCTTCTCTATGGCTACACCTTC. Its protein product is CASSLLYGYTF.

J is TRBJ2-2 and V is TRBV11-2, with D possibly TRBD2 on 6 matching bases. CDR3 length: 13 amino acids. V dropped 5 bases and J dropped 4 bases, with 8 bases sitting between them. Germline lookup yields CDR1 SGHAT and CDR2 FQNNGV. CDR3 nucleotides: TGTGCCAGCAGCCCACTAGCCACCGGGGAGCTGTTTTTT. Translated: CASSPLATGELFF.

The chain employs TRBV3-1 (or the pseudogene TRBV3-2) and TRBJ2-7; TRBD2 is a possible D gene (5 bases). V was shortened by 4 bases and J by 3 bases, with 22 bases between the two germline ends. Germline-derived CDR1 and CDR2 are LGHDT and YNNKEL (reference sequence). The CDR3 extends over 17 amino acids. This CDR3 is CASSPPALGGLNYEQYF. CDR3 nucleotides: TGTGCCAGCAGCCCCCCCGCTCTAGGCGGGCTTAACTACGAGCAGTACTTC.

The chain has TRBV7-3 and TRBJ1-6; D gene unclear. Germline CDR1 SGHTA, CDR2 FQGTGA. Trimming pared 2 bases from V and 8 bases from J, leaving 7 bases between. This CDR3 contains 13 residues. Here the CDR3 DNA reads TGTGCCAGCAGCTTAGAGTTGTATTCACCCCTCCACTTT. As protein: CASSLELYSPLHF. The variable domain in full, with the rest retrieved from reference TRBV7-3 and TRBJ1-6, is GAGVSQTPSNKVTEKGKYVELRCDPISGHTALYWYRQSLGQGPEFLIYFQGTGAADDSGLPNDRFFAVRPEGSVSTLKIQRTERGDSAVYLCASSLELYSPLHFGNGTRLTVT.

In its sample, this clone was seen once. The rearrangement links TRBV30 to TRBJ1-5; possibly TRBD1 for D (6 bases). The CDR3 extends over 17 amino acids. V lost 4 bases and J 1 base, leaving 20 bases between the germline ends. Germline-derived CDR1 and CDR2 are GTSNPN and SVGIG (reference sequence). The CDR3 region is CAWTPAGVGVSNQPQHF. The DNA for the CDR3 is TGTGCCTGGACCCCGGCAGGGGTAGGGGTGAGCAATCAGCCCCAGCATTTT.

This sequence joins TRBV6-1 and TRBJ2-7, with 9 bases lining up with TRBD1. The germline V gene has CDR1 MNHNS and CDR2 SASEGT. The trim removed 4 bases at V and 2 bases at J, leaving 12 bases unmatched. This CDR3 has 17 residues. Here the CDR3 DNA reads TGTGCCAGCAGTGTTAGACCGGGACAGGGATCCCCCTACGAGCAGTACTTC. Its protein is CASSVRPGQGSPYEQYF.

In DNA, the CDR3 is TGTGCCAGCAGCTTACGGACTAGCGGGACCTACGAGCAGTACTTC. This translates into CASSLRTSGTYEQYF. This chain joins TRBV7-2 and TRBJ2-7, with 12 bases matching TRBD2. V was pared by 2 bases and J by 2 bases, with 1 base of the junction left unmatched. CDR3 length: 15 residues. Germline V gives CDR1 SGHTA, CDR2 FQGNSA.

The rearrangement uses TRBV18 and TRBJ2-1; 8 nucleotides line up with TRBD2. The J segment lost 10 bases and the V segment lost 0 bases, leaving 2 bases of the junction unmatched. The CDR3 sequence is 13 residues long. The germline gives CDR1 KGHSH, CDR2 LQKENI. CDR3 DNA sequence: TGTGCCAGCTCACCACCAGCGGGAGAAGAGCAGTTCTTC. Its protein is CASSPPAGEEQFF.